Listed below are T cell receptor beta chains from one sample, sequenced in a study of sequential checkpoint blockade in melanoma. The table came from immunoSEQ multiplex PCR; TCRdb's copy has only in-frame clones and leaves some out. The data contain some 9,000 clones, approximately 76% of them singletons. Source: CD8+ T cells sorted from blood (inferred from file names), taken from a patient given nivolumab and ipilimumab in sequence. All receptors derive from a human donor with melanoma. Both conserved end residues are part of each CDR3. D genes are given only for firm matches. The size field is filled for only some rows; it gives once, few, many or a size class.

>-|14|TRBV4-1|-|TRBJ2-7
CASSQREHAHEQYF
TGCGCCAGCAGCCAAAGGGAGCATGCCCACGAGCAGTACTTC
>-|12|TRBV29-1|-|TRBJ2-7
CSAIDSAGEQYF
TGCAGCGCTATAGACTCCGCGGGGGAGCAGTACTTC
>TRBD1|13|TRBV6-6|-|TRBJ1-2
CASSSQGADGYTF
TGTGCCAGCAGTTCCCAGGGGGCGGATGGCTACACCTTC
>-|15|TRBV27|-|TRBJ2-7
CASSLSGRPSYEQYF
TGTGCCAGCAGTCTCTCAGGCAGACCCTCCTACGAGCAGTACTTC
>TRBD2|15|TRBV9|-|TRBJ2-1
CASSVEDSGADEQFF
TGTGCCAGCAGCGTAGAGGATAGCGGGGCAGATGAGCAGTTCTTC
>-|14|TRBV6-5|few|TRBJ2-7
CASSSQGGGLEQYF
TGTGCCAGCAGTTCACAGGGGGGGGGCCTCGAGCAGTACTTC
>-|14|TRBV7-9|-|TRBJ2-1
CASSLNAGFNEQFF
TGTGCCAGCAGCTTAAATGCGGGTTTTAATGAGCAGTTCTTC
>TRBD1|12|TRBV30|-|TRBJ2-7
CAWRQGIAEQYF
TGTGCCTGGAGACAGGGGATAGCCGAGCAGTACTTC
>TRBD2|14|TRBV7-2|-|TRBJ2-5
CASSLTSGQETQYF
TGTGCCAGCAGCCTGACTAGCGGCCAAGAGACCCAGTACTTC
>TRBD2|15|TRBV7-2|-|TRBJ2-3
CASSRASGRADTQYF
TGTGCCAGCAGCCGGGCTAGCGGGCGCGCAGATACGCAGTATTTT
>-|18|TRBV4-3|once|TRBJ2-7
CASSQERVVGGSSYEQYF
TGCGCCAGCAGCCAAGAGCGGGTCGTGGGCGGAAGCTCCTACGAGCAGTACTTC
>-|16|TRBV6-5|-|TRBJ1-5
CASSSETTGSRQPQHF
TGTGCCAGCAGTTCGGAGACTACAGGGTCGAGGCAGCCCCAGCATTTT
>-|15|TRBV7-9|-|TRBJ2-7
CASTSGGSGPYEQYF
TGTGCCAGCACCTCTGGGGGGAGCGGGCCTTACGAGCAGTACTTC
>TRBD2|17|TRBV27|-|TRBJ2-6
CASSRLAGDPGANVLTF
TGTGCCAGCAGTAGGCTAGCGGGAGACCCTGGGGCCAACGTCCTGACTTTC
>-|16|TRBV7-9|-|TRBJ1-1
CASSSNWGDRGTEAFF
TGTGCCAGCAGCTCTAATTGGGGGGATCGAGGCACTGAAGCTTTCTTT
>-|14|TRBV7-8|-|TRBJ2-2
CASSLGQTTGELFF
TGTGCCAGCAGCTTAGGGCAGACTACTGGGGAGCTGTTTTTT
>-|14|TRBV6-5|-|TRBJ2-7
CASSYSGGNYEQYF
TGTGCCAGCAGTTACTCTGGCGGGAACTACGAGCAGTACTTC
>-|14|TRBV7-2|-|TRBJ2-7
CASAESGASYEQYF
TGTGCCAGCGCGGAGTCAGGGGCTTCCTACGAGCAGTACTTC
>TRBD2|14|TRBV25-1|-|TRBJ2-2
CASPRTSGSGELFF
TGTGCCAGCCCCAGGACTAGCGGGAGCGGGGAGCTGTTTTTT
>TRBD2|17|TRBV4-1|few|TRBJ2-1
CASSQDNGGAFYNEQFF
TGCGCCAGCAGCCAAGACAACGGGGGGGCCTTCTACAATGAGCAGTTCTTC
>TRBD2|15|TRBV7-2|-|TRBJ2-7
CASSPAGGSSYEQYF
TGTGCCAGCAGCCCGGCGGGGGGGAGTTCCTACGAGCAGTACTTC
>TRBD2|18|TRBV4-3|-|TRBJ2-1
CASSQDSWISGSPHEQFF
TGCGCCAGCAGCCAAGACTCTTGGATTAGCGGGAGCCCCCATGAGCAGTTCTTC
>TRBD2|16|TRBV4-3|-|TRBJ2-5
CASSQTAGGGGETQYF
TGCGCCAGCAGCCAAACAGCGGGGGGCGGAGGGGAGACCCAGTACTTC
>TRBD2|14|TRBV28|-|TRBJ2-7
CATDGLAASYEQYF
TGTGCCACCGACGGACTAGCGGCCTCCTACGAGCAGTACTTC
>TRBD1|15|TRBV4-2|-|TRBJ2-7
CASSQDGTGTSEQYF
TGTGCCAGCAGCCAAGATGGGACAGGGACATCCGAGCAGTACTTC
>-|13|TRBV6-6|-|TRBJ1-1
CASTKTVNTEAFF
TGTGCCAGCACCAAGACTGTGAACACTGAAGCTTTCTTT
>TRBD1|16|TRBV4-3|medium-sized|TRBJ2-7
CASSQDFGQGGHEQYF
TGCGCCAGCAGCCAAGACTTCGGACAGGGAGGCCACGAGCAGTACTTC
>-|14|TRBV14|few|TRBJ1-1
CASSPPGANTEAFF
TGTGCCAGCAGCCCCCCAGGGGCCAACACTGAAGCTTTCTTT
>-|15|TRBV30|-|TRBJ1-4
CAWSVPWREDEKLFF
TGTGCCTGGAGTGTACCGTGGAGGGAGGATGAAAAACTGTTTTTT
>TRBD1|18|TRBV9|few|TRBJ1-5
CASSVEGTGGNSNQPQHF
TGTGCCAGCAGCGTAGAAGGGACAGGAGGGAATAGCAATCAGCCCCAGCATTTT
>-|16|TRBV19|few|TRBJ2-1
CASSIDARGAEGEQFF
TGTGCCAGTAGTATAGACGCAAGGGGCGCGGAGGGTGAGCAGTTCTTC
>TRBD1|16|TRBV6-1|-|TRBJ1-1
CASSETPGQGTTEAFF
TGTGCCAGCAGTGAGACTCCGGGACAGGGGACCACTGAAGCTTTCTTT
>TRBD1|14|TRBV7-9|-|TRBJ1-4
CASSSTGLNEKLFF
TGTGCCAGCAGCTCGACAGGGTTGAATGAAAAACTGTTTTTT
>-|14|TRBV4-2|-|TRBJ2-7
CASSQAASPYEQYF
TGTGCCAGCAGCCAAGCCGCTAGCCCCTACGAGCAGTACTTC
>-|13|TRBV25-1|-|TRBJ1-1
CASSGPGGTEAFF
TGTGCCAGCAGTGGTCCGGGGGGGACTGAAGCTTTCTTT
>TRBD2|14|TRBV19|-|TRBJ2-1
CASGPGGQYNEQFF
TGTGCCAGTGGACCGGGGGGGCAGTACAATGAGCAGTTCTTC
>TRBD2|15|TRBV7-2|few|TRBJ2-1
CASSLGGGAYNEQFF
TGTGCCAGCAGCCTGGGCGGGGGGGCCTACAATGAGCAGTTCTTC
>-|14|TRBV28|-|TRBJ2-3
CASSGNRETDTQYF
TGTGCCAGCAGTGGCAACAGGGAAACAGATACGCAGTATTTT
>TRBD1|16|TRBV9|once|TRBJ2-1
CASSVGGTGIYNEQFF
TGTGCCAGCAGCGTAGGGGGGACAGGTATCTACAATGAGCAGTTCTTC
>-|16|TRBV5-4|-|TRBJ2-7
CASSLLGGGRAYEQYF
TGTGCCAGCAGCTTGCTAGGGGGGGGCCGGGCCTACGAGCAGTACTTC